This T cell receptor (beta chain) was sequenced for a study of T cells in localized non-small cell lung cancer. Points on this clone: What it recognizes is unknown.

Trimming shortened V by 5 bases and J by 6 bases, and 14 bases separated the two germline ends. CDR1 and CDR2 from the germline V gene are SGHVS and FNYEAQ. The CDR3 has 14 residues. Here immunoSEQ multiplex PCR was the method, and the copy in TCRdb shows in-frame clones only, minus some. The repertoire includes tens of thousands of clones, about nine tenths of them detected once, and roughly 5.4% sits in the top ten. Study-wide results and caveats: Sequencing was limited to one tumor region, leaving the possibility of heterogeneity open. Patients showing higher blood T cell density tended to see longer overall survival. Peak T cell clonality was found in uninvolved adjacent lung, exceeding tumor. Detection in adjacent lung was observed for a median roughly 55 of the top 100 tumor clones.

The material sequenced was peripheral blood mononuclear cells, taken before any cancer treatment. This chain joins TRBV7-6 and TRBJ2-1; no clear D gene. The origin of this receptor is an older male donor with stage II lung adenocarcinoma. This chain's CDR3 is CASSPKWAANEQFF. Written as DNA, the CDR3 is TGTGCCAGCAGCCCCAAATGGGCAGCCAATGAGCAGTTCTTC.